The 19 T cell receptor beta chains below were found in one sample sequenced in a study of T cell responses to AZD1222 COVID-19 vaccine. Some clones are missing from TCRdb's copy, which holds only in-frame ones; the method was immunoSEQ multiplex PCR. The sample has 150,000 to 180,000 clones; 87% are singletons. The material was peripheral blood, obtained 28 days after the second AZD1222 dose. All receptors derive from an adult who received the AZD1222 COVID-19 vaccine.

This chain connects TRBV7-8 to TRBJ1-2; TRBD1 is a possible D gene (5 bases). The V gene lost 0 bases and the J gene lost 2 bases, with 7 bases spanning the gap. The CDR3 is 14 residues long. From germline, CDR1 is SGHVS and CDR2 FQNEAQ. The CDR3 here is CASSLAGGNYGYTF. The CDR3 DNA reads TGTGCCAGCAGCTTAGCGGGGGGGAACTATGGCTACACCTTC.

The chain couples TRBV19 to TRBJ1-5; possibly TRBD1 for D (5 bases). This CDR3 region has 16 residues. Germline-derived CDR1 and CDR2 are LNHDA and SQIVND (reference sequence). The V gene lost 4 bases and the J gene lost 1 base, with 14 bases spanning the gap. As DNA, the CDR3 is TGTGCCAGTAGTAGTCGGGGGGGTTTCAGCAATCAGCCCCAGCATTTT. It specifies CASSSRGGFSNQPQHF.

The gene calls are TRBV29-1 and TRBJ1-1, with 7 bases lining up with TRBD1. Germline CDR1 reads SQVTM; CDR2 reads ANQGSEA. This CDR3 spans 12 amino acids. The trim removed 4 bases at V and 6 bases at J, leaving 5 bases unmatched. CDR3 in DNA: TGCAGCGTTGCACAGGGGCGTGCTGAAGCTTTCTTT. The encoded protein is CSVAQGRAEAFF.

In this sample, this clone turned up a few times. The chain couples TRBV19 to TRBJ1-5; D might be TRBD1 (6 bases). CDR1 and CDR2 from the germline V gene are LNHDA and SQIVND (reference sequence). V lost 2 bases to trimming and J lost 6 bases, with 14 bases between them. The CDR3 contains 15 residues. Here the CDR3 reads CASSIQITGIQPQHF. The CDR3 DNA sequence: TGTGCCAGTAGTATACAGATAACAGGGATTCAGCCCCAGCATTTT.

The V and J genes are TRBV6-5 and TRBJ1-4; possibly TRBD1 for D (6 bases). The ends were cut back, 5 bases at V and 6 bases at J, with 13 bases in the middle. The germline V gene encodes CDR1 MNHEY and CDR2 SVGAGI. The CDR3 runs to 14 residues. Here the CDR3 reads CASSPQGFDEKLFF. In DNA form, the CDR3 reads TGTGCCAGCAGTCCCCAGGGGTTTGATGAAAAACTGTTTTTT.

This clone has more than one count but fewer than ten. The chain is built from TRBV3-1 (or the pseudogene TRBV3-2) and TRBJ1-3, with 8 bases aligning to TRBD1. J gave up 10 bases and V 4 bases, and 6 bases lay outside the gene matches. Germline V CDR1 and CDR2: LGHDT, YNNKEL (reference sequence). The CDR3 runs to 13 residues. CDR3 bases: TGTGCCAGCAGCCTCGGACAGGGACCGACCATATATTTT. This gives the protein CASSLGQGPTIYF.

This chain joins TRBV11-3 and TRBJ2-1; D not certain. CDR3 size: 16 residues. The V end lost 6 bases, the J end lost 9 bases, and 24 bases lay between the germline ends. The germline V gene encodes CDR1 SGHNT and CDR2 YENEEA. CDR3 bases: TGTGCCAGCAGTCTTGGGGAAGGGAACTTGGGCCTTGAGCAGTTCTTC. Its translation is CASSLGEGNLGLEQFF.

The rearrangement links TRBV20-1 to TRBJ2-1; D remains ambiguous. The CDR3 length is 11 residues. V lost 6 bases and J 8 bases, leaving 11 bases between the germline ends. CDR1 DFQATT and CDR2 SNEGSKA come from the germline V gene (reference sequence). The CDR3 region is CSAPQGYEQFF. The CDR3 DNA is TGCAGTGCCCCGCAAGGGTATGAGCAGTTCTTC.

V is TRBV19 and J is TRBJ2-1; no clear D. V lost 3 bases and J 7 bases, leaving 4 bases between the germline ends. Germline V CDR1 and CDR2: LNHDA, SQIVND (reference sequence). There are 11 residues in the CDR3. The CDR3 loop is CASSIKNEQFF. In DNA, the CDR3 is TGTGCCAGTAGTATTAAGAATGAGCAGTTCTTC.

V is TRBV6-5 and J is TRBJ1-5; 12 nucleotides align to TRBD1. The CDR3 contains 14 residues. CDR1 is MNHEY, CDR2 SVGAGI, per germline. V dropped 6 bases and J dropped 9; count of bases not matched to a gene: 6. The DNA for the CDR3 is TGTGCCAGCAGACCGGGACAGGGGGCTGGGCCCCAGCATTTT. This codes for CASRPGQGAGPQHF.

CDR3: CATSEIAGGLNTDTQYF. In DNA, the CDR3 is TGTGCCACCAGTGAGATAGCGGGAGGGCTCAACACAGATACGCAGTATTTT. The chain employs TRBV24-1 and TRBJ2-3; 11 bases align to TRBD2. The CDR3 loop spans 17 amino acids. From germline, CDR1 is KGHDR and CDR2 SFDVKD. Unmatched junction bases numbered 7, after V lost 4 bases and J lost 2 bases.

The rearrangement uses TRBV25-1 and TRBJ2-2; either TRBD1 or TRBD2 may supply D (5 bases each). Trimming left V 1 base short and J 5 bases short, with 5 bases between. This CDR3 is built from 13 residues. The germline V gene has CDR1 MGHDK and CDR2 SYGVNS. CDR3 loop: CASSEWGTGELFF. CDR3 nucleotides: TGTGCCAGCAGTGAATGGGGGACCGGGGAGCTGTTTTTT.

The chain joins TRBV27 to TRBJ2-1, with 8 positions matching TRBD2. V lost 6 bases to trimming and J lost 9 bases; unmatched junction nucleotides: 13. Germline V gene sequence: CDR1 MNHEY, CDR2 SMNVEV (reference sequence). The CDR3 sequence is 15 residues long. The CDR3 sequence is CASSRAGTRSGEQFF. The CDR3 DNA reads TGTGCCAGCAGCCGGGCCGGGACTAGATCCGGTGAGCAGTTCTTC.

V gene TRBV18 combines with J gene TRBJ2-2, with D perhaps matching TRBD1 or TRBD2 (5 bases each). CDR1 and CDR2 from the germline V gene are KGHSH and LQKENI. This CDR3 spans 14 amino acids. V was trimmed by 3 bases and J by 5 bases, leaving 10 bases between them. Here the CDR3 reads CASSPGVRTGELFF. The CDR3 nucleotides are TGTGCCAGCTCACCGGGGGTGAGAACCGGGGAGCTGTTTTTT.

This clone came up once. The DNA for the CDR3 is TGTGCCAGCTCCCCTACGCGAACCTACAATGAGCAGTTCTTC. This translates into CASSPTRTYNEQFF. The V call is TRBV28, the J call TRBJ2-1; no clear D gene. Germline V gene sequence: CDR1 MDHEN, CDR2 SYDVKM. CDR3 length: 14 amino acids. The germline V and J ends were trimmed by 8 bases and 2 bases, with 13 bases remaining between them. Together with reference TRBV28 and TRBJ2-1, the CDR3 gives the full variable domain: DVKVTQSSRYLVKRTGEKVFLECVQDMDHENMFWYRQDPGLGLRLIYFSYDVKMKEKGDIPEGYSVSREKKERFSLILESASTNQTSMYLCASSPTRTYNEQFFGPGTRLTVL.

The rearrangement joins TRBV7-3 to TRBJ2-7; 7 positions match TRBD1. This CDR3 comprises 15 residues. CDR1 is SGHTA, CDR2 FQGTGA, per germline. The junction had 10 bases not matched to a gene; V was cut back by 5 bases and J by 3 bases. DNA for the CDR3: TGTGCCAGCAGCACCCAGACAGGGCCAAGCTACGAGCAGTACTTC. Amino acid sequence: CASSTQTGPSYEQYF.

The chain joins TRBV5-1 to TRBJ2-5; 15 positions agree with TRBD2. In germline, CDR1 is SGHRS, CDR2 YFSETQ. V lost 4 bases and J lost 1; bases outside the gene matches: 2. This CDR3 contains 16 residues. The CDR3 sequence: CASSAGLAGGQETQYF. CDR3 DNA: TGCGCCAGCAGCGCGGGACTAGCGGGAGGCCAAGAGACCCAGTACTTC.

The chain uses TRBV18 and TRBJ1-5; perhaps TRBD1 as D (6 bases). V was pared by 5 bases and J by 7 bases, with 15 bases between. Per the germline V gene, CDR1 is KGHSH and CDR2 is LQKENI. The CDR3 is 14 amino acids. The CDR3 here is CASSTQGQSQPQHF. Written as DNA, the CDR3 is TGTGCCAGCTCAACCCAAGGACAGAGCCAGCCCCAGCATTTT.

Only one count was recorded for this clone. This sample also contains other DNA sequences that code for the same CDR3. CDR3: CASSPGRDNQPQHF. The CDR3, as DNA: TGTGCCAGCTCACCAGGGAGAGATAATCAGCCCCAGCATTTT. The chain employs TRBV18 and TRBJ1-5, with D hard to call. The CDR3 spans 14 residues. Trimming removed 2 bases at V and 4 bases at J, with 9 bases between. CDR1 is KGHSH, CDR2 LQKENI, per germline.